These 17 T cell receptor beta chains were sequenced from one sample in a study of T-cell memory formation after mild COVID-19. TCRdb analysed the 5' RACE reads with MiXCR anew, one entry per CDR3 protein. The sample holds 300,000 to 400,000 distinct CDR3 sequences, 14% seen once. Sequences were obtained from PBMCs or a T cell subset sorted from them (not recorded which). The receptors here all came from a man aged 18 to 29 who had mild COVID-19 (a few samples of this study predate the infection). Cell type and time point are not known.

There are a few counts of this clonotype. The chain combines TRBV25-1 with TRBJ1-2; tentatively, D is TRBD1 (5 bases). Germline V lookup: CDR1 MGHDK, CDR2 SYGVNS. V lost 7 bases, J lost 7 bases, and 16 bases lay in between. CDR3 length: 13 amino acids. This CDR3 reads CASTSPGYRGYTF. DNA for the CDR3: TGTGCCAGCACCTCCCCAGGGTATCGTGGCTACACCTTC.

In its sample, this clonotype was seen many times. V is TRBV7-2 and J is TRBJ1-2; D possibly corresponds to TRBD1 (5 bases). Trimming removed 2 bases at V and 10 bases at J, with 11 bases between. The CDR3 runs 12 residues. Per germline, CDR1 SGHTA and CDR2 FQGNSA. The CDR3 sequence: CASSLLGDLYTF. CDR3 DNA sequence: TGTGCCAGCAGCTTACTGGGGGACCTCTACACCTTC.

This clonotype was seen only a few times. The J gene is TRBJ1-2, the V gene TRBV4-1; D gene uncertain. This CDR3 has 13 amino acids. Germline V gives CDR1 MGHRA, CDR2 YSYEKL. With 1 base removed from V and 7 bases from J, the gap between germline ends came to 10 bases. In DNA form, the CDR3 reads TGCGCCAGCAGCCAAGCCGTGGCCCTTGGCTACACCTTC. Protein: CASSQAVALGYTF.

This chain uses TRBV20-1 with TRBJ1-3; TRBD1 might be the D (6 bases). V gave up 5 bases and J gave up 7 bases, with 18 bases separating them. Germline lookup yields CDR1 DFQATT and CDR2 SNEGSKA (reference sequence). This CDR3 is built from 14 residues. CDR3 in DNA: TGCAGTGCTCCTCTCACAGGGAATTCGAACACCATATATTTT. It is translated as CSAPLTGNSNTIYF.

The chain links TRBV10-3 to TRBJ1-5; D may be TRBD1 (5 bases). The germline V and J ends were trimmed by 10 bases and 7 bases, with 14 bases remaining between them. This CDR3 spans 12 amino acids. Germline-derived CDR1 and CDR2 are ENHRY and SYGVKD. Here the CDR3 reads CATFSEGQPQHF. CDR3 nucleotide sequence: TGTGCCACCTTCTCGGAGGGGCAGCCCCAGCATTTT.

Ten or more counts support this clonotype. This sequence joins TRBV30 and TRBJ2-1; D remains unclear. This CDR3 has 12 residues. V dropped 0 bases and J dropped 5 bases, with 5 bases sitting between them. Germline assignment: CDR1 GTSNPN and CDR2 SVGIG (reference sequence). This chain's CDR3 is CAWSVTDNEQFF. The CDR3 DNA reads as TGTGCCTGGAGTGTCACAGACAATGAGCAGTTCTTC.

The gene calls are TRBV27 and TRBJ2-7; 9 bases match TRBD1. With V trimmed by 5 bases and J by 4 bases, 9 bases remained unmatched. This CDR3 comprises 15 residues. Germline V lookup: CDR1 MNHEY, CDR2 SMNVEV (reference sequence). As DNA, the CDR3 is TGTGCCAGCAGTCCCGGACAGGGGATCGAGTACGAGCAGTACTTC. Translating gives CASSPGQGIEYEQYF.

The table lists this clonotype with a few counts. The chain employs TRBV9 and TRBJ2-2; 7 positions agree with TRBD2. Trimming at V came to 6 bases and at J to 1 base, leaving 9 bases not matched to a gene. Germline V lookup: CDR1 SGDLS, CDR2 YYNGEE. The CDR3 loop spans 16 amino acids. The CDR3 bases are TGTGCCAGCACCCATCCTGGGGGGGTGAACACCGGGGAGCTGTTTTTT. Protein: CASTHPGGVNTGELFF. Using reference TRBV9 and TRBJ2-2 for the parts outside the CDR3, the full variable domain is DSGVTQTPKHLITATGQRVTLRCSPRSGDLSVYWYQQSLDQGLQFLIQYYNGEERAKGNILERFSAQQFPDLHSELNLSSLELGDSALYFCASTHPGGVNTGELFFGEGSRLTVL.

The rearrangement joins TRBV6-2 or TRBV6-3 to TRBJ2-7; D tentatively fits TRBD1 or TRBD2 (5 bases each). CDR3 length: 13 residues. V lost 3 bases to trimming and J lost 9 bases, with 15 bases between them. Germline lookup yields CDR1 MNHEY and CDR2 SVGEGT. Here the CDR3 DNA reads TGTGCCAGCAGTTATGGCCCCCAGGGAGCGCAGTACGTC. This encodes CASSYGPQGAQYV.

Only a few counts were recorded for this clonotype. The rearrangement links TRBV5-5 to TRBJ1-1; perhaps TRBD1 as D (5 bases). Deletions cut 4 bases from V and 11 bases from J, with 12 bases between. This CDR3 region has 11 residues. CDR1 is SGHKS, CDR2 YYEKEE, per germline (reference sequence). The CDR3 DNA reads TGTGCCAGCAGCGGACACACAGAGGCTTTCTTT. Protein sequence: CASSGHTEAFF.

This clonotype was observed a handful of times. The chain has TRBV12-3 or TRBV12-4 and TRBJ1-4; D gene uncertain. The CDR3 is 14 amino acids. Trimming stripped 2 bases from V and 3 bases from J, with 7 bases between. CDR3 DNA sequence: TGTGCCAGCAGTTTATTCCCAGCTAATGAAAAACTGTTTTTT. This codes for CASSLFPANEKLFF.

This clonotype was detected only a few times. The rearrangement joins TRBV7-2 to TRBJ1-6; possibly TRBD1 for D (5 bases). The V gene lost 2 bases and the J gene lost 16 bases, with 9 bases spanning the gap. This CDR3 is built from 11 residues. Germline V CDR1 and CDR2: SGHTA, FQGNSA. The DNA for the CDR3 is TGTGCCAGCAGCTTATCGACAGCGCTCCACTTT. Protein: CASSLSTALHF.

Here the CDR3 DNA reads TGTGCCAGCAGTTACTCCAGCCTGATTCTTAGTGGCACAGATACGCAGTATTTT. Translation gives CASSYSSLILSGTDTQYF. The chain recombines TRBV6-5 with TRBJ2-3; D is unresolved. The CDR3 extends over 18 amino acids. Germline CDR1 reads MNHEY; CDR2 reads SVGAGI. V was clipped by 0 bases and J by 1 base, with 17 bases between them.

J is TRBJ1-2 and V is TRBV7-2; D perhaps matches TRBD1 (5 bases). The ends were cut back, 5 bases at V and 1 base at J, with 11 bases in the middle. Germline V CDR1 and CDR2: SGHTA, FQGNSA. This CDR3 contains 14 residues. The CDR3 reads CASSPGLGNYGYTF. The CDR3 DNA reads TGTGCCAGCAGCCCGGGGCTGGGTAACTATGGCTACACCTTC.

This clonotype was observed at least ten times. V usage is TRBV12-3 or TRBV12-4 and J usage is TRBJ2-3; D may be TRBD1 (6 bases). V dropped 3 bases and J dropped 3 bases, with 16 bases sitting between them. The CDR3 totals 16 residues. The CDR3 spells CASSFDRAGATDTQYF. In nucleotides, the CDR3 is TGTGCCAGCAGTTTTGATCGGGCAGGGGCAACAGATACGCAGTATTTT.

This clonotype has a count of ten or more. V gene TRBV12-3 or TRBV12-4 combines with J gene TRBJ2-4; TRBD2 might be the D (6 bases). Trimming took off 6 bases at V and 6 bases at J, with 18 bases between the two ends. The CDR3 totals 15 residues. The chain's CDR3 is CASSPSLGGLNIQYF. The CDR3 DNA is TGTGCCAGCAGCCCCTCTTTGGGGGGACTAAACATTCAGTACTTC.

This clonotype was counted between two and nine times. This may be a read error, as it is one base from a much larger clone. The rearrangement uses TRBV6-5 and TRBJ2-7; 7 bases match TRBD1. Germline assignment: CDR1 MNHEY and CDR2 SVGAGI. The CDR3 contains 13 residues. With 6 bases clipped from V and 2 bases from J, the junction kept 4 bases outside the gene matches. The CDR3 sequence is CASSQGQTYEQYF. CDR3 nucleotides: TGTGCCAGCAGCCAGGGACAGACCTACGAGCAGTACTTC.